This is a list of T cell receptor beta chains from one sample in a study of blood T cell repertoires in COVID-19. Clones were read by immunoSEQ multiplex PCR, and TCRdb kept only the in-frame ones, dropping some. The profile shows roughly 340,000 clones, over 75% of them singletons. Input material: PBMCs or T cells enriched from blood (not recorded which). The receptor set was obtained from a man younger than 30 who had recovered from COVID-19. CDR3s include the opening cysteine and the closing phenylalanine or tryptophan. The D gene is left open where the match is weak. The size entry is marked missing in some rows and otherwise reads once, few, many or a size class.

>TRBV6-5|TRBJ2-1|TRBD2|.
CASRKIAGGHNEQFF
TGTGCCAGCAGGAAGATTGCGGGGGGGCACAATGAGCAGTTCTTC
>TRBV27|TRBJ2-5|.|.
CASIVRETQYF
TGTGCCAGCATAGTGAGAGAGACCCAGTACTTC
>TRBV3-1/TRBV3-2|TRBJ1-4|TRBD1|.
CASSRTGEKEKLFF
TGTGCCAGCAGCCGGACAGGGGAAAAGGAAAAACTGTTTTTT
>TRBV13|TRBJ2-2|.|once
CASSSGANTGELFF
TGTGCCAGCAGCTCGGGGGCGAACACCGGGGAGCTGTTTTTT
>TRBV5-5|TRBJ2-2|.|once
CASSLGLGPGELFF
TGTGCCAGCAGCTTGGGACTAGGCCCCGGGGAGCTGTTTTTT
>TRBV4-2|TRBJ1-6|TRBD1|.
CASSLDRGSSPLHF
TGTGCCAGCAGCCTAGACAGGGGATCCTCACCCCTCCACTTT
>TRBV5-6|TRBJ2-7|.|few
CASSLPPTGRNEQYF
TGTGCCAGCAGCTTGCCCCCGACAGGGAGGAACGAGCAGTACTTC
>TRBV9|TRBJ2-7|.|.
CASSSPQDSPRDEQYF
TGTGCCAGCAGCTCTCCACAGGACAGTCCCAGGGACGAGCAGTACTTC
>TRBV4-1|TRBJ2-2|TRBD2|.
CASSPPGQRTRGATGELFF
TGCGCCAGCAGTCCTCCGGGACAACGGACGCGGGGGGCCACCGGGGAGCTGTTTTTT
>TRBV5-1|TRBJ1-2|TRBD1|few
CASSLDRGTNYGYTF
TGCGCCAGCAGCCTCGACAGGGGGACGAACTATGGCTACACCTTC
>TRBV5-1|TRBJ2-1|TRBD1|.
CASSPGGGTYNEQFF
TGCGCCAGCAGCCCAGGGGGCGGTACCTACAATGAGCAGTTCTTC
>TRBV18|TRBJ1-2|.|.
CATHSGRGPNYGYTF
TGTGCCACTCATTCGGGTAGAGGTCCTAACTATGGCTACACCTTC
>TRBV5-1|TRBJ2-3|TRBD2|.
CASSLGAGGRQDTQYF
TGCGCCAGCAGCTTGGGAGCGGGGGGGCGTCAAGATACGCAGTATTTT
>TRBV15|TRBJ2-7|.|.
CATSEEWGVKAYEQYF
TGTGCCACCAGCGAAGAGTGGGGCGTTAAGGCCTACGAGCAGTACTTC
>TRBV29-1|TRBJ1-6|TRBD1|.
CSVEIAGGGSPLHF
TGCAGCGTTGAAATAGCAGGGGGAGGTTCACCCCTCCACTTT
>TRBV18|TRBJ2-2|.|.
CASSSRQEDTGELFF
TGTGCCAGCTCATCGCGACAGGAGGACACCGGGGAGCTGTTTTTT
>TRBV18|TRBJ2-5|TRBD2|.
CASSPSSSGQETQYF
TGTGCCAGCTCACCCAGTTCTAGCGGTCAAGAGACCCAGTACTTC
>TRBV2|TRBJ2-1|.|.
CASTNRDGTRDEQFF
TGTGCCAGCACGAACAGGGATGGGACAAGGGATGAGCAGTTCTTC
>TRBV7-9|TRBJ2-1|.|.
CASSRGPGFVNEQFF
TGTGCCAGCAGCCGAGGACCAGGGTTCGTCAATGAGCAGTTCTTC
>TRBV4-1|TRBJ1-5|.|.
CASSQDGRATGYQPQHF
TGCGCCAGCAGCCAAGACGGACGCGCGACAGGATATCAGCCCCAGCATTTT
>TRBV28|TRBJ1-2|.|.
CASRGPAPEYGYTF
TGTGCCAGCAGGGGGCCGGCTCCCGAGTATGGCTACACCTTC
>TRBV2|TRBJ1-2|.|.
CASSEASPLTGGYGYTF
TGTGCCAGCAGTGAAGCGTCACCCCTCACGGGTGGCTATGGCTACACCTTC
>TRBV5-5|TRBJ2-3|.|.
CASSLGAGWGTSTDTQYF
TGTGCCAGCAGCTTAGGGGCGGGGTGGGGCACTAGCACAGATACGCAGTATTTT
>TRBV10-2|TRBJ1-5|.|.
CASSVGGGRGGNQPQHF
TGCGCCAGCAGCGTCGGTGGAGGCAGGGGTGGCAATCAGCCCCAGCATTTT
>TRBV5-1|TRBJ1-1|.|.
CASSLVPDEAFF
TGCGCCAGCAGCTTGGTACCAGATGAAGCTTTCTTT
>TRBV4-3|TRBJ2-2|.|.
CASSQGTGGTGELFF
TGCGCCAGCAGCCAAGGGACAGGAGGGACCGGGGAGCTGTTTTTT
>TRBV28|TRBJ2-5|TRBD1|few
CASSLSKWGTADRTQYF
TGTGCCAGCAGTTTATCTAAGTGGGGGACAGCGGATCGGACCCAGTACTTC
>TRBV14|TRBJ2-2|.|.
CASSHEGIGNTGELFF
TGTGCCAGCAGCCACGAGGGTATCGGGAACACCGGGGAGCTGTTTTTT
>TRBV28|TRBJ2-1|.|.
CASSRPPGNEQFF
TGTGCCAGCAGCCGACCCCCGGGGAATGAGCAGTTCTTC
>TRBV13|TRBJ2-7|TRBD2|.
CASSPRAGDEEQYF
TGTGCCAGCAGCCCTAGGGCGGGGGATGAGGAGCAGTACTTC
>TRBV5-8|TRBJ2-1|.|.
CASILGWNNEQFF
TGTGCCAGCATATTGGGCTGGAACAATGAGCAGTTCTTC
>TRBV7-2|TRBJ2-3|TRBD1|.
CASSLQGVSSTDTQYF
TGTGCCAGCAGCCTACAGGGGGTATCTAGCACAGATACGCAGTATTTT
>TRBV2|TRBJ1-1|TRBD1|few
CASRQTGTANTEAFF
TGTGCCAGCAGACAGACCGGGACAGCAAACACTGAAGCTTTCTTT
>TRBV30|TRBJ1-5|.|.
CAWSRTDLSNQPQHF
TGTGCCTGGAGCCGGACAGATCTTAGCAATCAGCCCCAGCATTTT
>TRBV27|TRBJ2-2|.|.
CASSLSAVATGELFF
TGTGCCAGCAGTTTATCGGCTGTGGCAACCGGGGAGCTGTTTTTT
>TRBV7-9|TRBJ1-5|.|.
CASSSSVTSSQPQHF
TGTGCCAGCAGCAGTTCGGTGACTTCCAGTCAGCCCCAGCATTTT
>TRBV9|TRBJ2-3|.|.
CASSAPSTDTQYF
TGTGCCAGCAGCGCCCCTAGCACAGATACGCAGTATTTT
>TRBV11-3|TRBJ2-7|TRBD1|once
CASSLGTGPYEQYF
TGTGCCAGCAGCTTAGGGACAGGGCCCTACGAGCAGTACTTC
>TRBV14|TRBJ2-7|TRBD1|.
CASSQDGQGSSYEQYF
TGTGCCAGCAGCCAAGATGGACAGGGGAGCTCCTACGAGCAGTACTTC
>TRBV18|TRBJ1-5|TRBD1|.
CASSLGTGNQPQHF
TGTGCCAGCTCACTAGGGACAGGGAACCAGCCCCAGCATTTT
>TRBV9|TRBJ1-6|.|.
CASSVAGQTTNSPLHF
TGTGCCAGCAGCGTAGCTGGCCAGACAACGAATTCACCCCTCCACTTT
>TRBV5-1|TRBJ2-3|TRBD2|.
CASSWARLAGGLKGTTDTQYF
TGCGCCAGCAGCTGGGCCCGACTAGCGGGAGGCCTTAAGGGAACCACAGATACGCAGTATTTT
>TRBV11-2|TRBJ1-3|.|.
CASSVQWSGNTIYF
TGTGCCAGCAGCGTACAGTGGTCTGGAAACACCATATATTTT
>TRBV30|TRBJ2-2|.|once
CACKAVAANTGELFF
TGTGCCTGCAAGGCGGTGGCAGCGAACACCGGGGAGCTGTTTTTT
>TRBV11-2|TRBJ2-1|.|.
CASSLGGAGSSYNEQFF
TGTGCCAGCAGCTTAGGGGGCGCGGGAAGCTCCTACAATGAGCAGTTCTTC
>TRBV3-1/TRBV3-2|TRBJ1-5|.|.
CASSQGSAVYSNQPQHF
TGTGCCAGCAGCCAAGGGTCGGCGGTTTATAGCAATCAGCCCCAGCATTTT
>TRBV10-2|TRBJ1-6|.|.
CASREQNSPLHF
TGCGCCAGCAGGGAACAGAATTCACCCCTCCACTTT
>TRBV2|TRBJ1-5|TRBD1|.
CASRVDRHPQPQHF
TGTGCCAGCAGGGTGGACAGGCACCCACAGCCCCAGCATTTT
>TRBV7-9|TRBJ1-2|.|.
CASSLAGIYGYRVF
TGTGCCAGCAGCTTAGCCGGAATCTATGGCTACAGGGTCTTC
>TRBV5-6|TRBJ2-2|TRBD2|.
CASRSRRGGQTGELFF
TGTGCCAGCAGGTCCCGCCGGGGGGGGCAAACCGGGGAGCTGTTTTTT
>TRBV3-1/TRBV3-2|TRBJ1-2|TRBD1|.
CAAATQGADGYTF
TGTGCCGCGGCAACACAGGGGGCGGATGGCTACACCTTC
>TRBV5-4|TRBJ1-2|TRBD1|.
CASRKDRESNYGYTF
TGTGCCAGCAGGAAGGACAGGGAATCCAACTATGGCTACACCTTC